This T cell receptor beta chain was found in a study of cytomegalovirus exposure and HLA in healthy donors. Overall study results and limits: A classifier reportedly called cytomegalovirus status with high sensitivity and specificity.

The study ran its PCR with 60 Vbeta and 13 Jbeta primers. Repertoires were generated with immunoSEQ multiplex PCR, while TCRdb's copy carries only in-frame clones and drops some. The table has about 200,000 clones, roughly four fifths seen once; the top ten hold approximately 0.22%. The CDR3 contains 16 residues. The ends lost 0 bases at V and 2 bases at J; junction bases unmatched: 7. Germline V lookup: CDR1 SGHRS, CDR2 YFSETQ. In the case of this clone: What it recognizes is unknown.

The sequence derives from a girl aged 2 to 10 in good health and CMV-seronegative. Sequencing input: PBMCs. V gene TRBV5-1 combines with J gene TRBJ2-5, with 7 bases lining up with TRBD1. For the CDR3, the DNA is TGCGCCAGCAGCTTGGGAGACAGGGTTTGGCAAGAGACCCAGTACTTC. Translating gives CASSLGDRVWQETQYF.